The subject of this entry is one TCR beta chain. This clonotype was counted ten times or more. Its antigen is unknown. Per-base qualities were not stored, and no clone one base away is much larger. Libraries were prepared through multiplex PCR. The instrument given in TCRdb is Illumina HiSeq 4000. To build TCR beta libraries, CDR3 regions were amplified by Arm-PCR using iRepertoire HTBI primers. PCR products were gel purified before sequencing. As for the original processing: Gene usage analysis of CDR3 amino acid clonotypes relied on the approximately 60 TRBV and around 14 TRBJ segments identified across samples. Filtered high-quality paired reads were merged into contigs using COPE and FqMerger. BLAST was used to align contigs to the IMGT TRBV, TRBD and TRBJ reference genes, and CDR3 was defined following IMGT. Any clonotype with a frequency above 0.1% was classified as a highly expanded clone. Shannon entropy was used to measure repertoire diversity, and the Gini coefficient was used to measure V-J evenness. A clonotype was considered public if more than one individual shared it. Using fastp trimming at Q25 and MiXCR clonotype assembly, TCRdb reanalyzed the public sequencing data and kept in-frame beta chains. CDR3 protein duplicates are merged, each entry listing the most common genes and DNA. It is TCRdb's table, rather than the study itself, that gives the V and J calls and clone size. The sample includes around 470,000 distinct CDR3 sequences, with 14% observed a single time. The top ten clonotypes cover approximately 15% of the sample.

The time point label, as the study defines it: newly diagnosed GD, antithyroid drugs for less than 3 months. For both TCR sequencing and RNA sequencing, RNA was extracted from PBMCs using TRIzol. The diagnosis of Graves' disease followed American Thyroid Association guidelines. Patients were recruited from an endocrinology department in Xi'an, China. Each patient gave approximately 8.8 milliliters of peripheral blood, collected in an EDTA anticoagulant tube. Ficoll Paque Plus density gradient separation was used to isolate PBMCs, and no further T cell sorting was done. An Agilent 2100 Bioanalyzer and agarose gel were used to assess RNA quality, and a NanoDrop 2000 was used to measure RNA concentration. This sample is drawn from a study of regulatory T cells in long-lasting Graves disease (TCRdb year 2021). As for the study more broadly: Newly diagnosed Graves' disease patients had taken antithyroid drugs for less than 3 months. Persistent Graves' disease patients were compared with newly diagnosed Graves' disease patients by peripheral blood TCR sequencing and RNA sequencing. The study was conducted in China and was registered as a clinical trial. A total of 33 samples were covered by TCR sequencing, comprising around 13 persistent and around 20 newly diagnosed Graves' disease patients. The paper's findings and limits, for the study overall: Only the TCR beta chain was sequenced and analyzed. The small sample size was acknowledged by the authors as a limitation that may reduce accuracy. Compared with newly diagnosed patients, patients with persistent Graves' disease had lower TCR Shannon entropy and fewer highly expanded clones, which suggests clonal expansion. Preferential use of TRBV28, TRBJ1-2 and TRBJ2-5 was observed in persistent disease, whereas TRBV20-1 and TRBJ2-1 were favored in newly diagnosed disease. Persistent patients shared more public clonotypes among themselves (around 2,500) than newly diagnosed patients did (more than 950). The study examined only peripheral blood because the primary lesion, thyroid tissue, could not be accessed.

After removal of 7 bases from V and 2 bases from J, the junction retains 4 bases not matched to a gene. The CDR3 holds 14 amino acids from the cysteine to the phenylalanine. The only DNA kept is the CDR3, 42 bases in frame from the first base. CDR1 is given as SNHLY and CDR2 as FYNNEI, both from the germline V gene. The sample was also reused in another study, on T cells in Graves' hyperthyroidism and ophthalmopathy. As the second study states: Stable Graves' hyperthyroidism was defined as the absence of progression to ophthalmopathy over 18 months of follow-up. The hyperthyroidism patients were between 18 and 65 years old and newly diagnosed, with a disease duration of less than 2 months. Patients with uncontrolled infections, other autoimmune diseases, pregnancy or lactation were excluded. Clinical symptoms, serum thyroxine and TRAb, thyroid ultrasound, and orbital computed tomography formed the basis for the diagnoses. A first-round RT-PCR of the TCR CDR3 used the HTBI primer set with the Qiagen OneStep RT-PCR kit. Most expanded thyroid clonotypes (frequency above 0.001) were also found in blood, which suggests that blood repertoires may mirror thyroid immune responses. A 13 V-J signature model separated ophthalmopathy from stable hyperthyroidism, with around 88% sensitivity and approximately 81% specificity in cross-validation and 80%/75% in testing. In validation, progression to ophthalmopathy was predicted by the model with more than 65% sensitivity and just over 72% specificity, a median of roughly 6.4 months before onset. To identify TCR V-J signatures that set the groups apart, the researchers used a discovery cohort of about a hundred patients, made up of 43 with Graves' ophthalmopathy and 57 with stable Graves' hyperthyroidism. Whether ophthalmopathy could be predicted prospectively was tested in an independent validation cohort made up of 18 to 20 hyperthyroidism patients plus 17 patients who later progressed to ophthalmopathy. For training and testing, the 100 or so patients in the discovery cohort were randomly divided in a 7:3 ratio. In more than 5 Graves' hyperthyroidism patients, the study also compared T-cell repertoires from thyroid tissue with T-cell repertoires from blood. Following sampling, methimazole starting at 30 mg daily was given to hyperthyroidism patients, and high-dose intravenous methylprednisolone was given to ophthalmopathy patients. Libraries were constructed in a second round of multiplex PCR, after which size selection and purification were performed. Paired-end sequencing of the libraries was performed with 100 bp reads on an Illumina HiSeq2000. Raw data were processed with SOAPnuke, discarding reads with adapters, uncalled bases, mean Phred below 15, or no exact constant-primer or identifier match. High-quality paired reads were merged with COPE v1.2.5, and unique nucleotide sequences were defined as clonotypes. Clonotypes were aligned to IMGT TRBV, TRBD and TRBJ reference segments using MiTCR v1.1. The analysis included only V-J combinations with a frequency above 0.0001, which together covered around 99% of the repertoires. A TCS score was defined as the ratio between F50 (clonal expansion) and ExV (chaos), using BLOSUM62-based TCRdist between CDR3 peptides within each V-J. Welch's t-statistics and random forest reduced around 510 V-J features to 10 to 15, which were used in a naive Bayes classifier (R e1071). No statistical method was used to set the sample size in advance, and investigators knew the group allocation. The paper reports TCR Vbeta CDR3 sequencing of fewer than 150 peripheral blood samples: under 45 ophthalmopathy, about 75 hyperthyroidism and 17 progressor patients.

This sequence was found in a woman aged 45 to 65 with Graves disease. Donor details come from another sample of the same person, matched by shared clones. The chain links TRBV2 with TRBJ2-2, with 7 middle bases fitting TRBD1. Sequences were derived from peripheral blood mononuclear cells (PBMCs), sampled at new diagnosis, from a patient treated with antithyroid drugs. The CDR3 sequence is CASNRQGNTGELFF. The nucleotides are TGTGCCAGCAATAGACAGGGAAACACCGGGGAGCTGTTTTTT.